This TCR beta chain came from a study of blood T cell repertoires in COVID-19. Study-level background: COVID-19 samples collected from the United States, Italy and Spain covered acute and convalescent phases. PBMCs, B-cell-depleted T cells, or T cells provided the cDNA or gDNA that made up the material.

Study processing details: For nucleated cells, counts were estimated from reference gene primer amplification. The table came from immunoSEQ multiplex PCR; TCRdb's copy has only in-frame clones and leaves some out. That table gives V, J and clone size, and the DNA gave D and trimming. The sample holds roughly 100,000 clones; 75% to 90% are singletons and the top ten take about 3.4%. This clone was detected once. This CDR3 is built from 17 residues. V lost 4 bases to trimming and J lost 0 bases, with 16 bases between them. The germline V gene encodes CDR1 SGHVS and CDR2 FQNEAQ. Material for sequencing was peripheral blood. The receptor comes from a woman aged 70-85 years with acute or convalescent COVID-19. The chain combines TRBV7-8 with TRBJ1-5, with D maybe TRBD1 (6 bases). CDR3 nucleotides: TGTGCCAGCAGCTCCATGCGGACAGAGTATAGCAATCAGCCCCAGCATTTT. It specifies CASSSMRTEYSNQPQHF.